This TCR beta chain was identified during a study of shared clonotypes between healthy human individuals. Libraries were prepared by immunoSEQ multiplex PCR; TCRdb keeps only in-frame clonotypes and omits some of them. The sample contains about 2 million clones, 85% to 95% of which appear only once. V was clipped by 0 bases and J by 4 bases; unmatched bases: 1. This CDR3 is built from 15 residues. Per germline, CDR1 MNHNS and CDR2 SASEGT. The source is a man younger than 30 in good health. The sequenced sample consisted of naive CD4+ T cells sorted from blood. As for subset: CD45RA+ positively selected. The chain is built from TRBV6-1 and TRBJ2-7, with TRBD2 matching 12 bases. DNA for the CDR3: TGTGCCAGCAGTGAAGCGCTAGCGGGAGGGTACGAGCAGTACTTC. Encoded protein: CASSEALAGGYEQYF.